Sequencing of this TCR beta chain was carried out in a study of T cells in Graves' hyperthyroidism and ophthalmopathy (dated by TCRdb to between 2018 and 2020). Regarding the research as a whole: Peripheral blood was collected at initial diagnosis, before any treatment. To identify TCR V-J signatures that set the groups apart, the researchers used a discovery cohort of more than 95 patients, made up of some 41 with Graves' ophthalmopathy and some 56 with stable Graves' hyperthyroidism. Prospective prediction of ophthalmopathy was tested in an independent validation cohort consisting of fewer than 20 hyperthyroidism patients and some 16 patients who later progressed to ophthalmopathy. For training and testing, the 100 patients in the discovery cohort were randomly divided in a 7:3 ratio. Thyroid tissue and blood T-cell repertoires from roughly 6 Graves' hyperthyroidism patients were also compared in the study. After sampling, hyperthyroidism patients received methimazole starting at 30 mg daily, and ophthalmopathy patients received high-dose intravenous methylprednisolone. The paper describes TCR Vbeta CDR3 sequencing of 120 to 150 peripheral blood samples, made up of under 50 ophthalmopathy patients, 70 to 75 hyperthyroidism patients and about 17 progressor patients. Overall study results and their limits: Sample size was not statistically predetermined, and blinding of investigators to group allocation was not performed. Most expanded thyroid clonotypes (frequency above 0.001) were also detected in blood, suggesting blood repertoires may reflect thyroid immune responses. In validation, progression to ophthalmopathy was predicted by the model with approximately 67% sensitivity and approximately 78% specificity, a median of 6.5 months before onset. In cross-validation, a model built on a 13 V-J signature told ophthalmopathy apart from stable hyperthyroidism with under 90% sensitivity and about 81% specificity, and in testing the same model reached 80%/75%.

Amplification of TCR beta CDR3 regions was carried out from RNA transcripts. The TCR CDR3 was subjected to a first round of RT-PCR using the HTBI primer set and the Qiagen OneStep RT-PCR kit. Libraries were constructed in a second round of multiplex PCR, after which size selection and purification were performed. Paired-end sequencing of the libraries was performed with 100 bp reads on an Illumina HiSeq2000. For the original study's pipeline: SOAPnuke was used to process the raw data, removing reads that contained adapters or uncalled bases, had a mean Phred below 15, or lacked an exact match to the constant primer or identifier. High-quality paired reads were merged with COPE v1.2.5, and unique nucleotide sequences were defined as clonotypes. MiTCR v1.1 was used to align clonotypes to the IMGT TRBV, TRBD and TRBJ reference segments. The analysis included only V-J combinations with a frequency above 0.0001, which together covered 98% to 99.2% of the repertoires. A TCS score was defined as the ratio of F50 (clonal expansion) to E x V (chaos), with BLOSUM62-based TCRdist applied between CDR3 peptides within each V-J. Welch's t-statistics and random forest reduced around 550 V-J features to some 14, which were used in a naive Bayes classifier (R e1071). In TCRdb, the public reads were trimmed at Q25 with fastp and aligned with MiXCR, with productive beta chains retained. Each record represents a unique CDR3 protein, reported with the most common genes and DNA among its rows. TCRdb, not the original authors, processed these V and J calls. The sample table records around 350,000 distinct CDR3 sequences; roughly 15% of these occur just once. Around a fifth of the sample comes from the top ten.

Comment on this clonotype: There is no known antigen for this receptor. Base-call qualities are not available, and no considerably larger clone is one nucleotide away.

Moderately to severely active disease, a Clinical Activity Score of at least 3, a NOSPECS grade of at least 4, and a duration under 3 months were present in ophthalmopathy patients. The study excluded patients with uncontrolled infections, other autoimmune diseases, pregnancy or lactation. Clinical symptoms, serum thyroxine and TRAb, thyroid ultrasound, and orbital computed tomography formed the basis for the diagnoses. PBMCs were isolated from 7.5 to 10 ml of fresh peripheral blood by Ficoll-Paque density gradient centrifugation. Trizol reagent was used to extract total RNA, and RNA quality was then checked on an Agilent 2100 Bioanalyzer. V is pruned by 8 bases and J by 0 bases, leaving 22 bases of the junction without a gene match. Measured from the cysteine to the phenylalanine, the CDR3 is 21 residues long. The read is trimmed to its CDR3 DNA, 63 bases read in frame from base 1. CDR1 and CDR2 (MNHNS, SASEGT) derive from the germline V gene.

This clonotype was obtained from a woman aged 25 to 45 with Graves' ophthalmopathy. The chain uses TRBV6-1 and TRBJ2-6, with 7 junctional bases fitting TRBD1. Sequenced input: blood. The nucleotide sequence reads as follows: TGTGCCAGCCGTAACCGGGACAGAGGGGGCATTTTGGTCTCTGGGGCCAACGTCCTGACTTTC. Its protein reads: CASRNRDRGGILVSGANVLTF.